The 13 T cell receptor beta chains presented below share a single source sample, sequenced in a study of cytomegalovirus exposure and HLA in healthy donors. PCR involved 60 Vbeta and 13 Jbeta primers. The table came from immunoSEQ multiplex PCR; TCRdb's copy has only in-frame clones and leaves some out. The sample includes 92,000 or so clones, 65% of them seen just once. The specimen was PBMCs. The receptors stem from a woman in her 50s in good health and CMV-seropositive.

The chain is built from TRBV29-1 and TRBJ2-7; tentative D call: TRBD1 (6 bases). The V gene's germline CDR1 is SQVTM and CDR2 ANQGSEA. The CDR3 loop spans 12 amino acids. The V and J ends lost 6 bases and 6 bases respectively, with 15 bases between them. The CDR3 loop reads CSVSPTGSEQYF. DNA of the CDR3: TGCAGCGTGAGCCCTACAGGGAGCGAGCAGTACTTC.

The chain joins TRBV27 to TRBJ1-2; D gene uncertain. V was clipped by 6 bases and J by 7 bases, with 12 bases between them. This CDR3 spans 12 amino acids. Germline CDR1 and CDR2: MNHEY and SMNVEV (reference sequence). In DNA, the CDR3 is TGTGCCAGCAGGTCCTTTGAGGGTGGCTACACCTTC. Translation gives CASRSFEGGYTF.

V usage is TRBV25-1 and J usage is TRBJ2-1, with 12 bases identical to TRBD1. The CDR3 is 18 residues long. The germline gives CDR1 MGHDK, CDR2 SYGVNS. Trimming cost V 7 bases and J 0 bases; bases outside gene matches: 10. CDR3 coding DNA: TGTGCCAGCACCCGGGACAGGGGGCGCGGGGGCTCCTACAATGAGCAGTTCTTC. Protein product: CASTRDRGRGGSYNEQFF.

This clone was seen a single time. V is TRBV7-9 and J is TRBJ2-1; D possibly corresponds to TRBD1 (5 bases). The V gene lost 1 base and the J gene lost 7 bases, with 8 bases spanning the gap. Germline V gene sequence: CDR1 SEHNR, CDR2 FQNEAQ (reference sequence). The CDR3 loop spans 13 amino acids. CDR3: CASSLGGGNEQFF. CDR3 nucleotide sequence: TGTGCCAGCAGCTTAGGGGGCGGAAATGAGCAGTTCTTC. The whole variable domain, remainder taken from reference TRBV7-9 and TRBJ2-1, is DTGVSQNPRHKITKRGQNVTFRCDPISEHNRLYWYRQTLGQGPEFLTYFQNEAQLEKSRLLSDRFSAERPKGSFSTLEIQRTEQGDSAMYLCASSLGGGNEQFFGPGTRLTVL.

This chain uses TRBV5-6 with TRBJ1-2, with 10 bases lining up with TRBD1. The junction had 2 bases not matched to a gene; V was cut back by 1 base and J by 5 bases. CDR1 and CDR2 from the germline V gene are SGHDT and YYEEEE. The CDR3 runs to 14 residues. CDR3 sequence (DNA): TGTGCCAGCAGCTTGAAGGGACAGGGGTATGGCTACACCTTC. Translating it yields CASSLKGQGYGYTF.

This clone was picked up one time. The J gene is TRBJ1-5, the V gene TRBV27; no firm D call. The CDR3 has 13 residues. Germline CDR1 and CDR2: MNHEY and SMNVEV (reference sequence). The V end lost 6 bases, the J end lost 6 bases, and 12 bases lay between the germline ends. The CDR3 coding sequence is TGTGCCAGCAGCAGCAGGTCGCGTCAGCCCCAGCATTTT. Protein sequence: CASSSRSRQPQHF.

The chain couples TRBV7-6 to TRBJ2-3; 11 positions agree with TRBD2. The CDR3 totals 15 residues. V dropped 6 bases and J dropped 5; count of bases not matched to a gene: 7. Germline assignment: CDR1 SGHVS and CDR2 FNYEAQ. The CDR3 sequence is CASSFSGGAGDTQYF. As DNA, the CDR3 is TGTGCCAGCAGTTTTAGCGGGGGGGCGGGAGATACGCAGTATTTT.

This sequence joins TRBV19 and TRBJ2-1; no clear D. The ends were cut back, 4 bases at V and 4 bases at J, with 14 bases in the middle. CDR1 is LNHDA, CDR2 SQIVND, per germline (reference sequence). The CDR3 covers 15 residues. CDR3 nucleotides: TGTGCCAGTAGTACCCGAGAGAATCTATACAATGAGCAGTTCTTC. As protein: CASSTRENLYNEQFF. The full variable domain, completed using reference TRBV19 and TRBJ2-1, is DGGITQSPKYLFRKEGQNVTLSCEQNLNHDAMYWYRQDPGQGLRLIYYSQIVNDFQKGDIAEGYSVSREKKESFPLTVTSAQKNPTAFYLCASSTRENLYNEQFFGPGTRLTVL.

The chain recombines TRBV6-6 with TRBJ1-2; 8 nucleotides align to TRBD1. The V gene's germline CDR1 is MNHNY and CDR2 SVGAGI (reference sequence). V dropped 6 bases and J dropped 3; count of bases not matched to a gene: 6. The CDR3 is 14 residues long. CDR3 region: CASRKTGGDYGYTF. CDR3 nucleotide sequence: TGTGCCAGCAGAAAAACAGGGGGGGACTATGGCTACACCTTC.

This clone was found a few times. The chain is built from TRBV4-3 and TRBJ2-2; TRBD2 agrees at 9 bases. CDR3 size: 18 residues. Germline V CDR1 and CDR2: LGHNA, YSLEER. V lost 4 bases, J lost 0 bases, and 9 bases stayed unmatched. The CDR3 is CASSRHASSGANTGELFF. CDR3 DNA: TGCGCCAGCAGCCGACACGCTTCTAGCGGGGCGAACACCGGGGAGCTGTTTTTT.

This clone was seen a few times. The V and J genes are TRBV20-1 and TRBJ2-7; no clear D gene. This CDR3 has 10 residues. Germline loops: CDR1 DFQATT, CDR2 SNEGSKA (reference sequence). The V and J ends lost 2 bases and 4 bases respectively, with 3 bases between them. CDR3 protein: CSARQYEQYF. CDR3 DNA: TGCAGTGCTAGACAGTACGAGCAGTACTTC.

V gene TRBV12-2 combines with J gene TRBJ1-1. TRBV12-2 is flagged as a pseudogene. This CDR3 comprises 15 residues. This chain's CDR3 is CASRLSGGGRTEAFF. For the CDR3, the DNA is TGTGCAAGTCGCTTATCGGGGGGAGGTCGGACTGAAGCTTTCTTT.

This sequence joins TRBV5-5 and TRBJ2-3, with 14 bases fitting TRBD2. CDR3 length: 17 amino acids. CDR1 is SGHKS, CDR2 YYEKEE, per germline (reference sequence). J was trimmed by 3 bases and V by 3 bases; bases with no gene match: 6. CDR3 DNA sequence: TGTGCCAGCAGCTCGACTTGGACTAGCGGGGGGACAGATACGCAGTATTTT. Translating it yields CASSSTWTSGGTDTQYF.